The 15 T cell receptor beta chains below all came from one sample that was sequenced in a study of CD8+CD57+ T cells in acquired aplastic anemia. It was genomic DNA that served as the template for profiling TCR beta VDJ and CDR3. TCRdb called the reads again in MiXCR, with one record for every CDR3 protein. Of about 130,000 distinct CDR3 sequences listed, around 46% are singletons. Sequencing was performed on sorted CD4+, CD8+, or CD8+CD57+ T cells (not recorded which) from PBMCs. The source is a human donor in good health, serving as a control.

A remark on this clonotype: Because the CDR3 is missing its conserved closing phenylalanine or tryptophan, this is likely a read error. CDR3 nucleotides: TGTGCCAGCAGTTACGACGGGTCCTACGAGCAGTACCTC. Protein: CASSYDGSYEQYL. This sequence joins TRBV6-5 and TRBJ2-7; no clear D. The CDR3 length is 13 residues. CDR1 is MNHEY and CDR2 is SVGAGI in the germline V gene. Trimming stripped 2 bases from V and 1 base from J, with 6 bases between.

This clonotype was seen ten or more times. The chain combines TRBV5-1 with TRBJ2-5, with D perhaps matching TRBD1 (6 bases). CDR3 length equals 15 residues. V was cut by 4 bases and J by 1 base, with 14 bases left in between. CDR1 SGHRS and CDR2 YFSETQ come from the germline V gene. The CDR3 DNA is TGCGCCAGCAGCCCCAGACAGGCCCTCCAAGAGACCCAGTACTTC. This codes for CASSPRQALQETQYF.

The chain recombines TRBV2 with TRBJ1-2, with TRBD1 as a possible D gene (5 bases). Per the germline V gene, CDR1 is SNHLY and CDR2 is FYNNEI. Trimming left V 7 bases short and J 7 bases short, with 16 bases between. This CDR3 is 13 amino acids long. In DNA form, the CDR3 reads TGTGCCAGCATGGGGGGGGTAACTCGTGGCTACACCTTC. Amino acids: CASMGGVTRGYTF.

This clonotype was seen many times. The gene calls are TRBV19 and TRBJ1-6, with D possibly being TRBD1 (5 bases). The CDR3 runs 16 residues. Germline CDR1 is LNHDA and CDR2 is SQIVND (reference sequence). The ends were cut back, 5 bases at V and 3 bases at J, with 14 bases in the middle. The CDR3 nucleotides are TGTGCCAGTAGTCTCCCAGGGAGCATCTATAATTCACCCCTCCACTTT. Translated, it gives CASSLPGSIYNSPLHF.

This clonotype was detected ten times or more. The chain couples TRBV7-6 to TRBJ2-7; 8 bases map to TRBD2. V trimming: 5 bases; J trimming: 1 base; junction bases outside the gene matches: 10. The CDR3 sequence is 16 residues long. Germline V gene sequence: CDR1 SGHVS, CDR2 FNYEAQ. CDR3 residues: CASSRGVGGASYEQYF. In DNA form, the CDR3 reads TGTGCCAGCAGCAGAGGGGTCGGGGGGGCGTCCTACGAGCAGTACTTC.

The chain uses TRBV11-2 and TRBJ2-7; D might be TRBD1 (5 bases). CDR1 and CDR2 from the germline V gene are SGHAT and FQNNGV. V shed 5 bases and J shed 2 bases, with 22 bases lying between them. The CDR3 extends over 17 amino acids. Here the CDR3 DNA reads TGTGCCAGCAGCCTCTCCCGTCAGGGTCCTGTGCCCTACGAGCAGTACTTC. Translation: CASSLSRQGPVPYEQYF. Variable domain in full (rest from reference TRBV11-2 and TRBJ2-7): EAGVAQSPRYKIIEKRQSVAFWCNPISGHATLYWYQQILGQGPKLLIQFQNNGVVDDSQLPKDRFSAERLKGVDSTLKIQPAKLEDSAVYLCASSLSRQGPVPYEQYFGPGTRLTVT.

V and J are TRBV11-3 and TRBJ2-7, with 9 bases fitting TRBD1. CDR1 is SGHNT, CDR2 YENEEA, per germline. V lost 5 bases, J lost 9 bases, and 14 bases stayed unmatched. CDR3 size: 15 residues. The CDR3 DNA reads as TGTGCCAGCAGCCTACCGGGACAGGGTGCGTTAGGGCAGTACTTC. This codes for CASSLPGQGALGQYF. The variable domain in full, completed from reference TRBV11-3 and TRBJ2-7, reads EAGVVQSPRYKIIEKKQPVAFWCNPISGHNTLYWYLQNLGQGPELLIRYENEEAVDDSQLPKDRFSAERLKGVDSTLKIQPAELGDSAVYLCASSLPGQGALGQYFGPGTRLTVT.

This clonotype occurred many times. CDR3 residues: CSASPSDRGFLSGIHEQYF. The DNA of the CDR3 is TGCAGTGCTAGTCCCAGCGACAGGGGGTTTCTCTCTGGGATCCACGAGCAGTACTTC. The chain carries TRBV20-1 and TRBJ2-7, with 9 bases fitting TRBD1. With V trimmed by 3 bases and J by 5 bases, 23 bases remained unmatched. The germline V gene encodes CDR1 DFQATT and CDR2 SNEGSKA (reference sequence). The CDR3 runs to 19 residues.

The chain couples TRBV20-1 to TRBJ1-2; D unresolved. Germline V gene lookup returns CDR1 DFQATT and CDR2 SNEGSKA (reference sequence). With 3 bases removed from V and 3 bases from J, the gap between germline ends came to 8 bases. The CDR3 length is 12 residues. CDR3 sequence: CSASFQYYGYTF. CDR3 nucleotide sequence: TGCAGTGCTAGCTTCCAGTACTATGGCTACACCTTC.

Within the sample, this clonotype is medium-sized. The gene calls are TRBV10-3 and TRBJ1-2; D is unclear. The CDR3 has 14 amino acids. CDR1 and CDR2 from the germline V gene are ENHRY and SYGVKD. V shed 2 bases and J shed 8 bases, with 15 bases lying between them. The CDR3 region is CAISEGGGSRGYTF. CDR3 nucleotides: TGTGCCATCAGTGAGGGTGGAGGGAGTAGAGGCTACACCTTC.

This chain links TRBV15 with TRBJ1-6; D is unclear. The CDR3 is made up of 15 amino acids. Trimming cost V 0 bases and J 7 bases, with 10 bases left between them. CDR1 is LNHNV and CDR2 is YYDKDF in the germline V gene (reference sequence). CDR3: CATSRDWPQNSPLHF. CDR3 nucleotides: TGTGCCACCAGCAGAGATTGGCCTCAAAATTCACCCCTCCACTTT.

The rearrangement links TRBV6-1 to TRBJ2-5; TRBD2 agrees at 10 bases. This CDR3 contains 18 residues. In germline, CDR1 is MNHNS, CDR2 SASEGT. Trimming cost V 8 bases and J 5 bases; bases outside gene matches: 20. The CDR3 nucleotides read TGTGCCAGCGGATCCCGGCGAGCGGGGGGGCTTTTTGGGGAGACCCAGTACTTC. It translates to CASGSRRAGGLFGETQYF.

The chain is built from TRBV11-1 and TRBJ1-1, with 9 bases fitting TRBD1. Trimming at V came to 6 bases and at J to 2 bases, leaving 10 bases not matched to a gene. CDR3 length: 16 amino acids. Germline V gives CDR1 SGHAT, CDR2 FQDESV (reference sequence). In nucleotides, the CDR3 is TGTGCCAGCAGTTTATTGGACAGGGGCGTCAACACTGAAGCTTTCTTT. It yields the protein CASSLLDRGVNTEAFF.

The chain uses TRBV13 and TRBJ2-5; perhaps TRBD2 as D (5 bases). CDR1 is PRHDT and CDR2 is FYEKMQ in the germline V gene (reference sequence). CDR3 length: 15 residues. Trimming shortened V by 0 bases and J by 5 bases, and 13 bases separated the two germline ends. The CDR3 nucleotides are TGTGCCAGCAGCTTAGGGTTCTCCGGCGGGGAGACCCAGTACTTC. This translates into CASSLGFSGGETQYF.

This clonotype was picked up many times. DNA of the CDR3: TGTGCCAGCAGCTTGGGGACAGGGGTTCTCTCTGGGGCCAACGTCCTGACTTTC. This codes for CASSLGTGVLSGANVLTF. V and J are TRBV7-2 and TRBJ2-6; TRBD1 matches 10 bases. The CDR3 consists of 18 residues. From germline, CDR1 is SGHTA and CDR2 FQGNSA. V was clipped by 3 bases and J by 0 bases; unmatched bases: 5.